The rows below give T cell receptor beta chains drawn from one sample of a study of CD4 T cells in relation to SARS-CoV-2 and coronaviruses. No antigen is known for these receptors. Some clones are missing from TCRdb's copy, which holds only in-frame ones; the method was immunoSEQ multiplex PCR. The table shows about 29,000 clones, with approximately 75% occurring only once. The sequenced material came from CD4+ T cells from PBMCs, cultured in vitro. The receptor source for this set is a human donor in good health. Both conserved end residues are part of each CDR3. D genes are given only for firm matches. For some rows the clone size is stated as once, few or many, or as a class when expanded; others skip it.

d_gene: NA
j_gene: TRBJ1-1
v_gene: TRBV6-5
abundance: few
CDR3aa: CASKMNTEAFF
CDR3nt: TGTGCCAGCAAGATGAACACTGAAGCTTTCTTT

d_gene: NA
j_gene: TRBJ1-5
v_gene: TRBV7-2
abundance: NA
CDR3aa: CASSLGEGSQHF
CDR3nt: TGTGCCAGCAGCCTGGGGGAGGGGTCCCAGCATTTT

d_gene: NA
j_gene: TRBJ2-2
v_gene: TRBV27
abundance: NA
CDR3aa: CATQVGVRNTGELFF
CDR3nt: TGTGCCACTCAAGTGGGGGTGAGGAACACCGGGGAGCTGTTTTTT

d_gene: NA
j_gene: TRBJ1-1
v_gene: TRBV4-3
abundance: NA
CDR3aa: CASSLGRMNTEAFF
CDR3nt: TGCGCCAGCAGCCTGGGACGGATGAACACTGAAGCTTTCTTT

d_gene: NA
j_gene: TRBJ2-5
v_gene: TRBV5-4
abundance: NA
CDR3aa: CASSLGQTNQETQYF
CDR3nt: TGTGCCAGCAGCTTAGGACAGACCAACCAAGAGACCCAGTACTTC

d_gene: NA
j_gene: TRBJ1-3
v_gene: TRBV18
abundance: few
CDR3aa: CASSPVGGPDEDTIYF
CDR3nt: TGTGCCAGCTCACCGGTGGGAGGGCCCGACGAGGACACCATATATTTT

d_gene: NA
j_gene: TRBJ1-6
v_gene: TRBV2
abundance: NA
CDR3aa: CASSGGRDSPLHF
CDR3nt: TGTGCCAGCAGCGGGGGGAGGGATTCACCCCTCCACTTT

d_gene: TRBD2
j_gene: TRBJ2-1
v_gene: TRBV29-1
abundance: NA
CDR3aa: CSLRTSLDEQFF
CDR3nt: TGCAGCTTAAGGACTAGCCTCGATGAGCAGTTCTTC

d_gene: TRBD2
j_gene: TRBJ2-4
v_gene: TRBV27
abundance: NA
CDR3aa: CASSRGGLAGEGDIQYF
CDR3nt: TGTGCCAGCAGTCGGGGGGGACTAGCGGGAGAAGGGGACATTCAGTACTTC

d_gene: NA
j_gene: TRBJ1-1
v_gene: TRBV21-1
abundance: NA
CDR3aa: CASSLATGRGTEAFF
CDR3nt: TGTGCCAGCAGTCTGGCGACAGGGCGAGGCACTGAAGCTTTCTTT

d_gene: NA
j_gene: TRBJ1-2
v_gene: TRBV29-1
abundance: NA
CDR3aa: CSVEAVSNYGYTF
CDR3nt: TGCAGCGTTGAGGCAGTTTCTAACTATGGCTACACCTTC

d_gene: NA
j_gene: TRBJ2-6
v_gene: TRBV2
abundance: few
CDR3aa: CASSTGWGSSGANVLTF
CDR3nt: TGTGCCAGCAGTACGGGGTGGGGATCTTCTGGGGCCAACGTCCTGACTTTC

d_gene: NA
j_gene: TRBJ2-7
v_gene: TRBV5-4
abundance: NA
CDR3aa: CASSLAGYTYEQYF
CDR3nt: TGTGCCAGCAGCTTGGCCGGCTATACCTACGAGCAGTACTTC

d_gene: TRBD1
j_gene: TRBJ2-5
v_gene: TRBV7-2
abundance: NA
CDR3aa: CASSSPPWTGVGETQYF
CDR3nt: TGTGCCAGCAGCTCCCCCCCTTGGACAGGGGTGGGGGAGACCCAGTACTTC

d_gene: TRBD1
j_gene: TRBJ2-5
v_gene: TRBV6-5
abundance: NA
CDR3aa: CASSSSGTGLRETQYF
CDR3nt: TGTGCCAGCAGTTCATCCGGGACAGGGCTGCGGGAGACCCAGTACTTC

d_gene: NA
j_gene: TRBJ2-2
v_gene: TRBV6-2/TRBV6-3
abundance: few
CDR3aa: CASSYSGRGHTGELFF
CDR3nt: TGTGCCAGCAGTTACTCGGGGCGGGGGCACACCGGGGAGCTGTTTTTT

d_gene: TRBD2
j_gene: TRBJ2-7
v_gene: TRBV5-4
abundance: NA
CDR3aa: CASSHTSGSFYEQYF
CDR3nt: TGTGCCAGCAGCCATACTAGCGGCAGTTTCTACGAGCAGTACTTC

d_gene: TRBD2
j_gene: TRBJ2-6
v_gene: TRBV6-5
abundance: NA
CDR3aa: CASRRGAGANVLTF
CDR3nt: TGTGCCAGCAGACGGGGGGCTGGGGCCAACGTCCTGACTTTC

d_gene: TRBD1
j_gene: TRBJ1-2
v_gene: TRBV2
abundance: NA
CDR3aa: CASSLQGARYGYTF
CDR3nt: TGTGCCAGCAGTCTGCAGGGGGCAAGGTATGGCTACACCTTC

d_gene: NA
j_gene: TRBJ1-2
v_gene: TRBV10-3
abundance: few
CDR3aa: CAISESQGTPLYGYTF
CDR3nt: TGTGCCATCAGTGAGTCACAGGGTACCCCTCTCTATGGCTACACCTTC

d_gene: TRBD1
j_gene: TRBJ1-3
v_gene: TRBV30
abundance: NA
CDR3aa: CAWTPGGDGNTIYF
CDR3nt: TGTGCCTGGACACCAGGGGGGGATGGAAACACCATATATTTT

d_gene: NA
j_gene: TRBJ2-2
v_gene: TRBV29-1
abundance: NA
CDR3aa: CSVGQFANTGELFF
CDR3nt: TGCAGCGTCGGACAGTTCGCGAACACCGGGGAGCTGTTTTTT

d_gene: NA
j_gene: TRBJ1-1
v_gene: TRBV3-1/TRBV3-2
abundance: NA
CDR3aa: CASSQAGNTEAFF
CDR3nt: TGTGCCAGCAGCCAAGCGGGGAACACTGAAGCTTTCTTT

d_gene: NA
j_gene: TRBJ1-3
v_gene: TRBV9
abundance: NA
CDR3aa: CASSSRGHTFGNTIYF
CDR3nt: TGTGCCAGCAGCTCTCGGGGACACACGTTTGGAAACACCATATATTTT

d_gene: TRBD2
j_gene: TRBJ2-1
v_gene: TRBV9
abundance: NA
CDR3aa: CASSVGMGLASSSYNEQFF
CDR3nt: TGTGCCAGCAGCGTAGGAATGGGACTAGCTTCGAGCTCCTACAATGAGCAGTTCTTC

d_gene: NA
j_gene: TRBJ1-4
v_gene: TRBV7-2
abundance: few
CDR3aa: CASSLGTPGREKLFF
CDR3nt: TGTGCCAGCAGCTTAGGGACACCGGGTCGGGAAAAACTGTTTTTT

d_gene: NA
j_gene: TRBJ1-3
v_gene: TRBV19
abundance: NA
CDR3aa: CASSSGNTIYF
CDR3nt: TGTGCCAGCAGCTCTGGAAACACCATATATTTT